The TCR beta chain described here comes from a study of response to subunit inactivated influenza vaccine. TCRdb reprocessed the RT-PCR reads with MiXCR, giving one entry per CDR3 protein. The sample consists of roughly 780,000 distinct CDR3 sequences, around a sixth of them appearing once. Findings and caveats of the study: The authors put forward the suggestion that each seasonal influenza vaccination may bring in only a limited number of new T cells.

This clonotype appeared many times. Its antigen is unidentified. From germline, CDR1 is LGHDT and CDR2 YNNKEL (reference sequence). Trimming removed 4 bases from V and 8 bases from J; junction bases left unmatched: 3. The length of the CDR3 is 14 residues. This specimen consisted of PBMCs from blood, obtained 5 to 6 days after vaccination. This receptor was obtained from a man in his fifties or sixties who received an inactivated influenza vaccine. The V and J genes are TRBV3-1 and TRBJ2-1, with 12 bases aligning to TRBD2. CDR3 residues: CASSPSGGAYEQFF. The CDR3 nucleotides read TGTGCCAGCAGCCCTAGCGGGGGGGCTTATGAGCAGTTCTTC.